The rows below give T cell receptor beta chains drawn from one sample of a study of cytomegalovirus exposure and HLA in healthy donors. The protocol was immunoSEQ multiplex PCR, while the TCRdb copy is restricted to in-frame clones and leaves out a portion. The table lists over 150,000 clones, approximately 84% of them singletons. The sample taken for sequencing was PBMCs. These receptors originate from a boy younger than 10 in good health and CMV-seronegative. Each CDR3 is given with its conserved first and last residue. D genes are given only for firm matches.

d_call v_call cdr3_aa
TRBD1 TRBV7-9 CASSPGLIFVGQGKDEQFF
NA TRBV29-1 CSVAGDVHSYEQYF
NA TRBV7-9 CASSRVRGEQYF
NA TRBV9 CASSVDLGGDTQYF
NA TRBV5-1 CASSARQDFSYEQYF
TRBD1 TRBV2 CASTLQTGGYGYTF
NA TRBV18 CASSRGFEETQYF
TRBD1 TRBV27 CASSLLGTGFDGYTF
NA TRBV6-5 CASSYSEEGYTEAFF
NA TRBV6-1 CASSDMGRSQYF
TRBD1 TRBV7-3 CASSPNPGQAGGYTF
TRBD1 TRBV5-4 CASSLNPGQGLNEQFF
NA TRBV4-1 CASSQVTGPTEAFF
NA TRBV7-9 CASSLSGQGIYEQYF
TRBD1 TRBV23-1 CASSHRGTGKEQYF
TRBD1 TRBV6-5 CASNPPTGAEAFF
TRBD1 TRBV6-6 CASSWRDSKSQPQHF
NA TRBV9 CASSATGTYEQYF
NA TRBV9 CASSVAGGSNTGELFF
NA TRBV6-5 CASSYSMGAGHYEQYF
NA TRBV5-6 CASSKQGYNEQFF
NA TRBV25-1 CASSETGPYEQYF
NA TRBV7-9 CASSKLGGKLFF
NA TRBV5-1 CASSLGGEVTEAFF
NA TRBV6-1 CASRRQSLSNQPQHF
TRBD1 TRBV27 CASSTGTGGSYEQYF
NA TRBV29-1 CSVGQGRNTEAFF
NA TRBV29-1 CSVQPPGYEQYF
NA TRBV4-2 CASSQDGGLAKNIQYF
NA TRBV18 CASSPRTDYEQYF
TRBD2 TRBV9 CASSLRGGSYNEQFF
NA TRBV4-1 CASSTRQDFYDTNF
TRBD1 TRBV28 CASSFGDRGHQPQHF
TRBD1 TRBV5-1 CASSPDRGYNEQFF
NA TRBV14 CASSRWGRGTGELFF
NA TRBV25-1 CASSEQGFYGYTF
NA TRBV6-5 CASRAISSGNTIYF